This TCR beta chain was identified during a study of cytomegalovirus exposure and HLA in healthy donors (dated by TCRdb to about 2017). Regarding the research as a whole: An earlier analysis of some 600 of the donors reported around 280 Gb of sequence data and 100 million to 120 million unique TCR beta sequences obtained from 180 million or so T cells. In addition to the first cohort of several hundred subjects, a separate validation cohort of some 120 different subjects was used. The study aimed to test whether signatures of past pathogen exposure could be identified by cataloging public T cell receptors. To study patterns of TCR occurrence, a later analysis re-analyzed previously published TCR beta repertoires from under 750 donors and added high-resolution HLA genotyping. A later genetic analysis took genome-wide SNP genotypes for about 60% of the roughly 670 donors and used that subset as a discovery cohort. Across approximately 400 genotyped donors of the cohort, an average of about 200,000 unique TCR beta nucleotide sequences per donor were sequenced, and 15% to 20% of those sequences were non-productive. The later analysis used no new phenotypic data to find candidate immune exposures, relying instead on TCR beta sequences and their occurrence across donors. An earlier analysis of 500 to 650 of the donors applied high-throughput TCR beta sequencing to assess whether each TCR beta V gene segment acted as functional or pseudogenic. Using immunosequencing, the study profiled T cell repertoires from around 680 subjects and related those repertoires to cytomegalovirus serostatus. To predict cytomegalovirus infection status, the study combined high-throughput TCR immunosequencing, statistical association of individual TCRs with disease status, and machine learning. An early release that covered around 590 HLA-typed donors contained about 290 gigabases of sequencing data and 80 million or so unique TCR sequences. Class I and class II HLA loci were covered by the typing at four-digit resolution. Donor age, sex, ethnicity and CMV serostatus were collected together with the repertoire data. Every discovery cohort repertoire had been produced on one sequencing platform. Typing coverage varied by locus: roughly 629-640 donors for A, B, C, DRB1 and DQB1; some 520 for DQA1; 606 for DPA1; roughly 450 for DPB1. Several DR-DQ haplotypes were treated as single units for association and clustering because of strong linkage in the cohort. Of the 350 to 450 genotyped donors, approximately 80% were placed in the genetic ancestry cluster associated with self-reported Caucasian donors. What the work shows at the level of the full study, not this receptor alone: The classifier was reported to diagnose cytomegalovirus status with high specificity and sensitivity in both the original cohort and the validation cohort. A cluster of highly shared sequence variants was judged likely to be a technical artifact of the sequencing pipeline. A later analysis found that HLA-associated TCR beta chains were more clonally expanded and had lower generation probabilities than equally common non-associated chains. Most CMV-associated TCR beta chains appeared to be HLA-restricted in a later analysis, and the HLA associations seemed to be driven largely by CMV exposure. In a later analysis, some 17,000 TCR beta sequences were associated with specific HLA alleles at a false discovery rate of 0.05. When HLA alleles, especially DR and DQ, strongly co-occurred, TCR associations were difficult to assign to individual alleles. About 17 rarely observed V segments, including chromosome 9 orphons, were excluded from the earlier analysis of about 600 of the donors because counts were too low. In vitro tests confirmed that three of the cytomegalovirus-associated TCR beta chains recognize cytomegalovirus antigens. Several of the top co-occurrence clusters appeared to be linked to parvovirus B19, influenza, CMV and Epstein-Barr virus, according to a later analysis. This cohort had only TCR beta chains sequenced, and the lack of alpha or paired-chain data limited which features could be detected. Most TCR sequences were observed very rarely across donors, whereas some public TCRs were present in many individuals. In a later analysis, TCR association rates were found to vary across HLA loci, with the most associated TCRs seen for DRB1 alleles and the fewest for HLA-C alleles. HLA typing was unavailable for some donors at each locus, so association tests used only the typed subset. In an earlier analysis of approximately 600 of the donors, most TCR beta V segments were observed in productive rearrangements about 87% or about 30% of the time, broadly matching IMGT annotations. For the cohort, immune exposure information was limited to CMV serostatus. Correlated functional status among segregating V segments might be attributable to linkage disequilibrium, but an unknown experimental factor could not be ruled out. It was suggested by the authors that the approach could potentially be generalized to other disease states and immunological phenotypes. A total of 150 or so TCR beta chains were listed by the study as associated with cytomegalovirus. A further reported finding was that TCR beta sequences accurately predicted the HLA-A and HLA-B alleles for most subjects in the first cohort. Some IMGT-functional V segments, including TRBV6-2 and TRBV6-3, could not be told apart with the 87-base-pair reads, so those segments were excluded. Compared with the 666-donor mean, donors in an Asian-associated ancestry cluster had fewer N-insertions in productive TCRs, according to a later genetic analysis. In a later genetic analysis, a missense DCLRE1C variant was associated with V-gene and J-gene trimming of TCR beta chains, and the association was replicated in an independent cohort. Sequencing depth was assumed to be roughly uniform across donors in the presence/absence analyses, though that assumption may not hold.

The cohort was made up of about 610 healthy bone marrow donors. At the time of sampling, every cohort member was nominally healthy, though immune exposures that went unrecorded were likely present. The donor was CMV seronegative and was included in the group of a few hundred seronegative cohort members. A peripheral blood sample was collected from each donor, and TCR beta sequencing was performed on peripheral blood mononuclear cells. Genomic DNA was extracted from the blood cell samples with the Qiagen DNeasy Blood Extraction Kit. Receptor libraries were prepared by the immunoSEQ multiplex PCR assay. For the multiplex PCR, a mixture combining 60 forward primers for TCR Vbeta segments and 13 reverse primers for TCR Jbeta segments was used. A multiplex PCR assay on genomic DNA amplified the CDR3 region of rearranged TCR beta genes. Amplified TCR beta libraries were sequenced as 87-base-pair reads on the Illumina HiSeq System. In the original analysis: A later analysis counted approximately 84 million unique TCR beta chains across the 650 to 700 repertoires, and about 10 million of these chains were shared by at least two donors. To remove PCR and sequencing errors, raw reads were error-corrected and collapsed into unique sequences using a nearest-neighbor algorithm that merged closely related sequences. V, D and J gene segments were assigned by aligning CDR3 sequences to IMGT reference sequences. Each retained sequence needed at least a six-nucleotide match to both a V gene segment and a J gene segment. A rearrangement counted as productive if the CDR3 had no stop codons and remained in frame with V and J, and every other rearrangement counted as non-productive. CDR3 was defined according to IMGT convention as the region running from the second conserved V-encoded cysteine to the conserved J-encoded phenylalanine. In an earlier analysis of more than 550 of the donors, sequences lacking an unambiguous match to a single V gene segment were excluded. In an earlier analysis of a few hundred of the donors, V segments were called functional above 56.7% productive rearrangements and were called segregating when the between-donor standard deviation exceeded 5%. A statistical classification framework was built to diagnose cytomegalovirus status from the catalog of TCR beta chain sequences. A later analysis assigned V and J genes by comparing TCR nucleotide sequences with IMGT/GENE-DB human TR gene sequences. Using the TCRdist pipeline, a later analysis assigned CDR3 sequences along with most-parsimonious VDJ recombination scenarios. In a later analysis, each TCR beta chain was defined by its CDR3 amino acid sequence together with its V-gene family, and reads without a unique V-gene family were excluded. To address suspected cross-contamination and a sequencing artifact, a later analysis removed over 500 highly shared, low-generation-probability nucleotide sequences. A later analysis calculated a clonal expansion index for each public chain from normalized within-repertoire ranks of inferred template counts. Generation probabilities in a later analysis came from a VDJ recombination model fitted to out-of-frame rearrangements, and those results were checked against IGoR. Hypergeometric tests were used in a later analysis to score TCR-TCR, TCR-HLA and TCR-CMV co-occurrence, with a repertoire-size bias correction applied to the TCR pairs. A later analysis estimated false discovery rates by permuting HLA or CMV assignments 20 times. In a later analysis, co-occurring TCRs were grouped with DBSCAN, and TCRdist sequence similarity was added when clustering was performed within HLA-allele-positive subsets. Repertoires with fewer than 30,000 or more than 120,000 public chains were left out of co-occurrence clustering, as were a handful of repertoires with anomalous nucleotide sharing. TCRdb provides this immuneACCESS table in a form limited to in-frame rearrangements. Some clones are lacking; in checked studies, under half of them reflect an unresolved V gene, and why the rest are absent is not known. V and J calls and clone size follow that table, whereas D and trimming were derived from the DNA. The sample includes 150,000 to 180,000 clones, with 80% to 90% observed a single time. The ten largest account for approximately 2.5% of the sample.

CDR1 MGHRA and CDR2 YSYEKL were looked up in the germline V gene. V is reduced by 0 bases and J by 5 bases, leaving a spacing of 10 bases between them. Taken from cysteine to phenylalanine, the CDR3 has 14 residues. Only CDR3 DNA remains: 42 bases, in frame from the first base. For this clone: Its antigen remains undetermined. Within one base of it there is no much larger clone, and no base qualities were kept.

This TCR derives from a woman between 18 and 29 years old in good health and CMV-seronegative. This chain is built from TRBV4-1 and TRBJ1-1; 6 matching bases give a weak D call of TRBD1. The sample consisted of PBMCs. The CDR3 loop reads CASSQDRGRTEAFF. The DNA sequence reads TGCGCCAGCAGCCAAGACAGGGGCAGGACTGAAGCTTTCTTT.